The sequence of this T cell receptor (beta chain) was determined in a study of human T cells and chemical hapten exposure. Time point of the sample: pre-sensitization, week 0. Noted treatment: therapeutic diphenylcyclopropenone sensitization with weekly scalp DPC. Total RNA was isolated from unfractionated whole blood. Study-level points and caveats: Sensitizing with DPC caused no change in TCRs above 1 in 1000 frequency.

For this clonotype: Its matching antigen is unknown.

CDR3 size: 13 residues. Germline values: CDR1 MNHEY, CDR2 SMNVEV (reference sequence). V lost 3 bases and J 2 bases, leaving 8 bases between the germline ends. Original analysis: Counting gave a median of roughly 100,000 TCRs per sample, with values ranging from roughly 20,000 to 700,000. In TCRdb, the RACE reads were re-called with MiXCR into one record per CDR3 protein. What appears here as the V and J calls and clone size reflects TCRdb's work, not the paper's. This table holds about 110,000 distinct CDR3 sequences, around 12% found once. This sample comprised whole blood, obtained in connection with sensitization to the hapten diphenylcyclopropenone (DPC). The V and J genes are TRBV27 and TRBJ2-7, with D possibly called TRBD1 or TRBD2 (5 bases each). The receptor was isolated from a woman aged 45-65 years with alopecia areata. Some clones in this sample may be carry-over from other donors' samples. The DNA of the CDR3 is TGTGCCAGCAGTTTGTGGGACCCCTACGAGCAGTACTTC. Protein: CASSLWDPYEQYF.